This is a list of T cell receptor beta chains from one sample in a study of blood T cell repertoires in COVID-19. The data were produced by immunoSEQ multiplex PCR, yet TCRdb's version contains in-frame clones alone and is incomplete. The profile shows some 240,000 clones, roughly 89% of them singletons. Sample: peripheral blood. These receptors all stem from a middle-aged woman who had recovered from COVID-19. Each CDR3 is given with its conserved first and last residue. Fields, in order: V gene, J gene, clone size, D gene, CDR3 protein, CDR3 DNA. D genes are given only for firm matches. Expanded clones are given a class, and other clones once, few, many or no size at all.

>TRBV28|TRBJ2-7|.|.
CASSRGYYEQYF
TGTGCCAGCAGTCGAGGTTACTACGAGCAGTACTTC
>TRBV25-1|TRBJ1-6|.|.
CASTSSVEGNNSPLHF
TGTGCCAGCACCTCCTCGGTAGAGGGAAATAATTCACCCCTCCACTTT
>TRBV1|TRBJ2-1|.|.
CTSSQGSGGPNEQFF
TGCACCAGCAGCCAAGGAAGCGGGGGCCCCAATGAGCAGTTCTTC
>TRBV30|TRBJ1-4|once|TRBD1
CAWNRQGGPNEKLFF
TGTGCCTGGAACCGACAGGGCGGCCCTAATGAAAAACTGTTTTTT
>TRBV11-1|TRBJ1-1|.|.
CASSFGGYTEAFF
TGTGCCAGCAGCTTTGGGGGGTACACTGAAGCTTTCTTT
>TRBV5-4|TRBJ2-7|.|TRBD2
CASSLRLAGVRSYEQYF
TGTGCCAGCAGCTTGAGACTAGCGGGGGTCCGGTCCTACGAGCAGTACTTC
>TRBV2|TRBJ2-1|.|.
CASSGTGFLSYNEQFF
TGTGCCAGCAGTGGAACAGGGTTCCTTTCCTACAATGAGCAGTTCTTC
>TRBV11-2|TRBJ2-5|.|TRBD1
CASSLAPDREETQYF
TGTGCCAGCAGCTTAGCCCCCGACAGGGAAGAGACCCAGTACTTC
>TRBV6-2/TRBV6-3|TRBJ1-2|.|.
CASSYYLNYGYTF
TGTGCCAGCAGTTATTACTTAAACTATGGCTACACCTTC
>TRBV3-1/TRBV3-2|TRBJ1-6|.|.
CASSPLRGTLHF
TGTGCCAGCAGCCCACTGAGGGGGACCCTCCACTTT
>TRBV29-1|TRBJ2-1|.|.
CSVVAVPSYNEQFF
TGCAGCGTTGTAGCCGTGCCCTCCTACAATGAGCAGTTCTTC
>TRBV18|TRBJ1-4|.|TRBD1
CASSQQGQADREKLFF
TGTGCCAGCTCCCAACAGGGACAGGCAGACAGGGAAAAACTGTTTTTT
>TRBV19|TRBJ2-3|.|.
CASSMDRFSDTQYF
TGTGCCAGTAGTATGGACAGATTTTCAGATACGCAGTATTTT
>TRBV7-9|TRBJ2-5|.|.
CASSLDGGPGETQYF
TGTGCCAGCAGCTTAGACGGGGGGCCGGGAGAGACCCAGTACTTC
>TRBV19|TRBJ2-3|.|.
CASSWRIRDTQYF
TGTGCCAGTAGTTGGCGGATCCGGGATACGCAGTATTTT
>TRBV5-4|TRBJ2-3|.|TRBD2
CASSRSGGTTDTQYF
TGTGCCAGCAGCCGTAGCGGGGGGACCACAGATACGCAGTATTTT
>TRBV7-2|TRBJ2-5|.|.
CASSLVLGARETQYF
TGTGCCAGCAGCTTGGTCTTGGGGGCCCGGGAGACCCAGTACTTC
>TRBV19|TRBJ1-4|.|.
CASSWQVNEKLFF
TGTGCCAGTAGTTGGCAGGTTAATGAAAAACTGTTTTTT
>TRBV11-2|TRBJ1-2|.|TRBD1
CASSPIRDRIYGYTF
TGTGCCAGCAGCCCCATCCGGGACAGGATCTATGGCTACACCTTC
>TRBV2|TRBJ2-2|.|.
CASNGEQTGELFF
TGTGCCAGCAACGGGGAACAAACCGGGGAGCTGTTTTTT
>TRBV11-2|TRBJ1-1|.|.
CASSFTPPGAGNTEAFF
TGTGCCAGCAGCTTCACACCGCCAGGGGCAGGGAACACTGAAGCTTTCTTT
>TRBV5-1|TRBJ2-2|.|.
CASSPGHYTGELFF
TGCGCCAGCAGCCCTGGGCACTACACCGGGGAGCTGTTTTTT
>TRBV28|TRBJ2-2|.|.
CASSKGGGAVTGELFF
TGTGCCAGCTCAAAAGGAGGGGGCGCGGTCACCGGGGAGCTGTTTTTT
>TRBV6-1|TRBJ1-1|.|.
CASSEGEAFF
TGTGCCAGCAGTGAGGGCGAAGCTTTCTTT
>TRBV9|TRBJ1-1|.|.
CASSVGSRNTEAFF
TGTGCCAGCAGCGTAGGGAGCAGGAACACTGAAGCTTTCTTT
>TRBV6-6|TRBJ2-7|.|TRBD1
CASKPGQSYEQYF
TGTGCCAGCAAACCGGGACAGTCCTACGAGCAGTACTTC
>TRBV6-1|TRBJ2-7|.|.
CASSESSLLPYEQYF
TGTGCCAGCAGTGAATCGAGTCTGCTCCCGTACGAGCAGTACTTC
>TRBV9|TRBJ1-3|.|.
CASSVGGLTGATIYF
TGTGCCAGCAGCGTAGGAGGCCTGACAGGCGCCACCATATATTTT
>TRBV5-1|TRBJ2-7|once|TRBD1
CASSFLTGVENEQYF
TGCGCCAGCAGCTTTTTGACAGGGGTGGAGAACGAGCAGTACTTC
>TRBV10-3|TRBJ2-1|.|TRBD2
CAISPTSGARGNEQFF
TGTGCCATCAGTCCCACTAGCGGGGCACGGGGGAATGAGCAGTTCTTC
>TRBV4-1|TRBJ2-3|medium-sized|.
CASSQVGGTGATQYF
TGCGCCAGCAGCCAAGTCGGGGGGACAGGCGCTACGCAGTATTTT
>TRBV29-1|TRBJ1-2|few|.
CSVESPSNYGYTF
TGCAGCGTTGAATCCCCATCTAACTATGGCTACACCTTC
>TRBV9|TRBJ1-2|.|TRBD1
CASSPRDRRYGYTF
TGTGCCAGCAGCCCGCGGGACAGGAGGTATGGCTACACCTTC